This TCR beta chain was documented in a study of response to subunit inactivated influenza vaccine. Trimming left V 4 bases short and J 4 bases short, with 11 bases between. In germline, CDR1 is DFQATT, CDR2 SNEGSKA (reference sequence). The CDR3 spans 12 residues. Via MiXCR, TCRdb re-called the RT-PCR reads, giving one row per CDR3 protein. The sample consists of just under 550,000 distinct CDR3 sequences, under 25% of them appearing once. These data were likewise used in another study, on T cells expressing NK-cell markers. That source adds: TCR beta cDNA was made by 5'RACE template switching with UMIs. Source material for TCR beta repertoires consisted of sorted CD3+CD56+NKG2C+, CD3+CD56+NKG2C- and CD3+CD56-NKG2C+ T cells. With an anti-gamma-delta TCR antibody, sorting in several experiments was kept to alpha-beta TCR T cells. It remained uncertain whether the expanded NKG2C+ T cell clones were specific for HCMV antigens.

The sequence came from a man over 45 who received an inactivated influenza vaccine. J is TRBJ2-7 and V is TRBV20-1, with a tentative D call TRBD1 (6 bases). The source material was CD4+ T cells sorted from PBMCs, sampled about 13 days after vaccination. CDR3 in DNA: TGCAGTGCTAAGCCAGGGACATACGAGCAGTACTTC. This encodes CSAKPGTYEQYF.